The 6 T cell receptor beta chains listed next were all sequenced from one sample in a study of blood T cell repertoires in COVID-19. The data were produced by immunoSEQ multiplex PCR, yet TCRdb's version contains in-frame clones alone and is incomplete. The sample includes 250,000 to 300,000 clones, about nine tenths of them seen just once. Sequencing input: PBMCs or T cells enriched from blood (not recorded which). The receptors shown here come from a woman aged 35 to 49 with acute COVID-19.

The chain has TRBV11-2 and TRBJ2-1, with 7 bases fitting TRBD2. Germline CDR1 is SGHAT and CDR2 is FQNNGV. CDR3 size: 14 residues. The trim removed 5 bases at V and 11 bases at J, leaving 12 bases unmatched. CDR3 nucleotides: TGTGCCAGCAGCCCGGGAAAGGGGAGGGCCAAGCAGTTCTTC. Translation: CASSPGKGRAKQFF.

This rearrangement joins TRBV5-1 to TRBJ1-1, with D tentatively TRBD1 (6 bases). This CDR3 contains 15 residues. The V gene's germline CDR1 is SGHRS and CDR2 YFSETQ. V was pared by 1 base and J by 9 bases, with 19 bases between. The CDR3 nucleotides are TGCGCCAGCAGCTTGCAGGGGCCGACACAAACTAAAGCTTTCTTT. Residues: CASSLQGPTQTKAFF.

The CDR3 loop reads CATSDLQWGGHSYEQYF. CDR3 sequence (DNA): TGTGCCACCAGTGATTTACAGTGGGGGGGCCACTCCTACGAGCAGTACTTC. The rearrangement links TRBV24-1 to TRBJ2-7, with D perhaps TRBD2 (7 bases). Germline CDR1 and CDR2: KGHDR and SFDVKD. The V and J ends lost 1 base and 0 bases respectively, with 15 bases between them. The CDR3 is 17 residues long.

The DNA of the CDR3 is TGTGCCAGCTCACCGGCAGAACTGAACACTGAAGCTTTCTTT. Its translation: CASSPAELNTEAFF. The chain couples TRBV18 to TRBJ1-1, with D unclear. V was pared by 3 bases and J by 0 bases, with 8 bases between. The germline gives CDR1 KGHSH, CDR2 LQKENI. The CDR3 loop spans 14 amino acids.

The chain links TRBV19 to TRBJ1-1; D remains unclear. The CDR3 loop spans 14 amino acids. Germline CDR1 and CDR2: LNHDA and SQIVND (reference sequence). V was cut by 5 bases and J by 4 bases, with 14 bases left in between. CDR3 in DNA: TGTGCCAGTAGTCCCCGAGACACCATCACTGAAGCTTTCTTT. Protein product: CASSPRDTITEAFF.

This chain uses TRBV29-1 with TRBJ2-1; 8 bases agree with TRBD2. J gave up 0 bases and V 0 bases, and 7 bases lay outside the gene matches. The CDR3 is 17 amino acids. Germline CDR1 SQVTM, CDR2 ANQGSEA. The CDR3 DNA is TGCAGCGTTGAAGATCCGGAGCGGGGGTACTCCTACAATGAGCAGTTCTTC. This gives the protein CSVEDPERGYSYNEQFF.